The sequence of this T cell receptor beta chain was determined in a study of tumor and adjacent non-tumor tissue in lung cancer. Three rounds of nested PCR, following a modified ARM-PCR protocol, produced the TCRbeta library. TCRdb fed the multiplex PCR reads into MiXCR, producing one record per CDR3 protein. The data contain 200,000 or so distinct CDR3 sequences, 70% to 75% of them singletons. Whole-study findings and limits: Normal lung showed higher cumulative top 100 clone frequency than tumor.

This sample's RNA came from whole unsorted tissue. CDR3 length: 14 amino acids. CDR1 SGHAT and CDR2 FQDESV come from the germline V gene (reference sequence). This clonotype turned up a few times. Its specificity is unknown. Germline is not matched at one junction end, which may reflect a read error. Specimen: lung tumor tissue. This sequence was found in a man in his sixties with non-small cell lung cancer. The J gene is TRBJ2-3, the V gene TRBV11-1; no definite D call. CDR3 nucleotide sequence: TGTACCAGCAGCGACCGCGGAGTCACAGATACCCAGTATTTT. Its protein product is CTSSDRGVTDTQYF.